The rows below give T cell receptor beta chains drawn from one sample of a study of T cell repertoires in cytomegalovirus infection. TCRdb independently ran MiXCR on the reads; one entry per CDR3 protein. The table shows around 320,000 distinct CDR3 sequences, with over 7.5% occurring only once. The source material was PBMCs. The receptor source for this set is a human donor in good health (CMV status not recorded). Some clones in this sample may be carry-over from other donors' samples. Each CDR3 is given with its conserved first and last residue. A D gene is named only where the DNA matches it firmly. Not every row has a clone size; where given, it reads once, few, many or a size class.

V	D	size	J	DNA	CDR3
TRBV18	.	.	TRBJ1-1	TGTGCCAGCTCACCCGACCGGCTAGGGAACACTGAAGCTTTCTTT	CASSPDRLGNTEAFF
TRBV10-3	.	many	TRBJ2-7	TGTGCCACCAGGGACTTATCCTACGAGCAGTACTTC	CATRDLSYEQYF
TRBV10-3	TRBD2	many	TRBJ2-7	TGTGCCACGTCCCAGAGGGGGACTAGCGGTGTGCGCTTC	CATSQRGTSGVRF
TRBV7-2	.	many	TRBJ2-3	TGTGCCAGCAGCTTAGCGGGGGCGACAGATACGCAGTATTTT	CASSLAGATDTQYF
TRBV15	TRBD1	few	TRBJ2-2	TGTGCCACCAGATGGACAGGGAAGGGGTACAAGGACGGGGAGCTGTTTTTT	CATRWTGKGYKDGELFF
TRBV20-1	.	.	TRBJ2-1	TGCAGTGCTGGGGAGAAAGACAATGAGCAGTTCTTC	CSAGEKDNEQFF
TRBV20-1	.	.	TRBJ1-4	TGCAGTGCTAGCCCCTTAAGGGGTCCAAAGGAAAAACTGTTTTTT	CSASPLRGPKEKLFF
TRBV7-9	.	.	TRBJ2-5	TGTGCCAGCAGCAAGGGACCTACAGAGACCCAGTACTTC	CASSKGPTETQYF
TRBV4-3	.	few	TRBJ1-4	TGCGCCAGCAGCCTATCTCCGGGGGGGCCAAATGAAAAACTGTTTTTT	CASSLSPGGPNEKLFF
TRBV2	.	.	TRBJ2-5	TGTGCCAGCGGGGGTGCCCGAGAGACCCAGTACTTC	CASGGARETQYF
TRBV7-9	.	few	TRBJ2-5	TGTGCCAGCAGTACCGATTTAGAGACCCAGTACTTC	CASSTDLETQYF
TRBV4-3	.	.	TRBJ1-5	TGCGCCAGCAGCCAAGATCAGGCTCAGCCCCAGCATTTT	CASSQDQAQPQHF
TRBV5-4	TRBD2	few	TRBJ2-5	TGTGCCAGCAGCAACTCCGGACTAGCGGGGATTATCCAAGAGACCCAGTACTTC	CASSNSGLAGIIQETQYF
TRBV15	.	few	TRBJ1-3	TGTGCCACCAGCAGAGAGACTCGGTCGGACGGCTCTGGAAACACCATATATTTT	CATSRETRSDGSGNTIYF
TRBV19	TRBD1	many	TRBJ1-5	TGTGCCAGTCAGACAGGGGATAGCAATCAGCCCCAGCATTTT	CASQTGDSNQPQHF
TRBV20-1	TRBD1	.	TRBJ1-2	TGCAGTGCTAGAGATAGGTCGGGACAGGGCGACTATGGCTACACCTTC	CSARDRSGQGDYGYTF
TRBV6-4	.	few	TRBJ2-2	TGTGCCAGCAGGGCCCGAAGGGGCCCTAACACCGGGGAGCTGTTTTTT	CASRARRGPNTGELFF
TRBV7-2	.	many	TRBJ1-3	TGTGCCAGCAGCCCAGAGATGGCGAGCTCTGGAAACACCATATATTTT	CASSPEMASSGNTIYF
TRBV7-6	TRBD1	.	TRBJ2-6	TGTGCCAGCACAGGGGGCTCTGGGGCCAACGTCCTGACTTTC	CASTGGSGANVLTF
TRBV29-1	TRBD2	.	TRBJ2-3	TGCAGCGGCTTGGGACTAGCGGGAGGGGAGGGCACAGATACGCAGTATTTT	CSGLGLAGGEGTDTQYF
TRBV28	.	.	TRBJ1-4	TGTGCCAGCAGTTTACCCCAGGGATACTGGGAAAAACTGTTTTTT	CASSLPQGYWEKLFF
TRBV7-6	.	few	TRBJ2-5	TGTGCCAGCAGATCCCAGGCCCTACAAGAGACCCAGTACTTC	CASRSQALQETQYF
TRBV7-2	TRBD2	many	TRBJ2-1	TGTGCCAGCAGCTTAGGGGGACTAGCACACACTGAGCAGTTCTTC	CASSLGGLAHTEQFF
TRBV6-6	.	many	TRBJ2-3	TGTGCCAGCAGTCCCCGAGCGAGTGATACGCAGTATTTT	CASSPRASDTQYF
TRBV12-3/TRBV12-4	TRBD1	many	TRBJ2-1	TGTGCCAGCAGGCCGGGACAGGGCTCCTACAATGAGCAGTTCTTC	CASRPGQGSYNEQFF
TRBV11-2	.	few	TRBJ2-1	TGTGCCAGCAGCCAAGAACGGGTCGGGGTAGGGAATGAGCAGTTCTTC	CASSQERVGVGNEQFF
TRBV12-3/TRBV12-4	.	.	TRBJ1-4	TGTGCCAGCAATCGATGGGGGGCCGCTAATGAAAAACTGTTTTTT	CASNRWGAANEKLFF
TRBV7-9	.	.	TRBJ2-1	TGTGCCAGCAGCTTCCCAGGGACCGCCCCGGCCAATGAGCAGTTCTTC	CASSFPGTAPANEQFF
TRBV7-3	.	many	TRBJ1-1	TGTGCCAGCAGCTCCTCAGACAACACTGAAGCTTTCTTT	CASSSSDNTEAFF
TRBV7-8	.	many	TRBJ2-7	TGTGCCAGCAGCTTACGGGGCGGATGGACCTCCTACGAGCAGTACTTC	CASSLRGGWTSYEQYF
TRBV4-3	TRBD2	many	TRBJ2-3	TGCGCCAGCAGCCAGGGGTTCACTAGCGGGGGTCAGTATTTT	CASSQGFTSGGQYF
TRBV30	.	.	TRBJ1-5	TGTGCCTGGAGCGAGGGGATTTATAGCAATCAGCCCCAGCATTTT	CAWSEGIYSNQPQHF
TRBV7-2	.	many	TRBJ2-1	TGTGCCAGCAGCTTACGGATTAACAATGAGCAGTTCTTC	CASSLRINNEQFF
TRBV6-2/TRBV6-3	TRBD1	many	TRBJ1-1	TGTGCCAGCAGAAAAACGGCTAGACAGGGAGGCACTGAAGCTTTCTTT	CASRKTARQGGTEAFF
TRBV14	TRBD1	few	TRBJ2-1	TGTGCCAGCAGCCAAGACCACAGGGGCAATGAGCAGTTCTTC	CASSQDHRGNEQFF
TRBV7-2	.	many	TRBJ1-5	TGTGCCAGCAGCTTGGGGGGAGGTCAGAACAATCAGCCCCAGCATTTT	CASSLGGGQNNQPQHF
TRBV3-1	.	.	TRBJ2-1	TGTGCCAGCAGCCCCCCCGCGCGTGAGCAGTTCTTC	CASSPPAREQFF
TRBV20-1	.	.	TRBJ2-7	TGCAGTGCTAGCCAACCGGGACCGAGAACCTACGAGCAGTACTTC	CSASQPGPRTYEQYF
TRBV20-1	TRBD2	.	TRBJ2-3	TGCAGTAGCGGGAAAGACGCCTACACAGATACGCAGTATTTT	CSSGKDAYTDTQYF
TRBV4-1	.	few	TRBJ2-1	TGTGCCAGCAGCCCTAAGAGTCGGATTTCTGTAAATGAGCAGTTCTTC	CASSPKSRISVNEQFF
TRBV7-2	TRBD1	many	TRBJ2-1	TGTGCCAGCAGCTTGACCGGGACAGATTACAATGAGCAGTTCTTC	CASSLTGTDYNEQFF
TRBV7-2	TRBD1	many	TRBJ2-3	TGTGCCAGCAGCCCCGAACAGGGGTGGGGTTCGCAGTATTTT	CASSPEQGWGSQYF
TRBV6-1	.	many	TRBJ1-1	TGTGCCAGCAGACAGAACACTGAAGCTTTCTTT	CASRQNTEAFF
TRBV18	TRBD1	few	TRBJ1-4	TGTGCCAGCTCAGGACAGGGACCAGAACTGTTTTTT	CASSGQGPELFF
TRBV20-1	TRBD2	few	TRBJ2-1	TGCAGTGCTAGAGATGACCTCCGGACTAGCGGGGGGGCGAATGAGCAGTTCTTC	CSARDDLRTSGGANEQFF
TRBV20-1	TRBD1	many	TRBJ2-3	TGCAGTGCTAAACAGGGGGTGAACACAGATACGCAGTATTTT	CSAKQGVNTDTQYF
TRBV7-2	TRBD2	many	TRBJ2-1	TGTGCCAGCAGCTTAGTCGGACTAGCGGGAAGGGGCGGGAATGAGCAGTTCTTC	CASSLVGLAGRGGNEQFF